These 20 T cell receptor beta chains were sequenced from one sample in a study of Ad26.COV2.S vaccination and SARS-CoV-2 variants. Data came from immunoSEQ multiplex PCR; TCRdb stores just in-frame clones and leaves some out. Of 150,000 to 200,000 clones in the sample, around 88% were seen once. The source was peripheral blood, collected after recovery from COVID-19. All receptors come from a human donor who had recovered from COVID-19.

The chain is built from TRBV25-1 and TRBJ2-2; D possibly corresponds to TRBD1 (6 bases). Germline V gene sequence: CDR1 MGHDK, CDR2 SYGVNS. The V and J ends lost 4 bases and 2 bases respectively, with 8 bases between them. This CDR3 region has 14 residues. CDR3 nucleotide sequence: TGTGCCAGCAGTGGACAGGTTAACACCGGGGAGCTGTTTTTT. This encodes CASSGQVNTGELFF.

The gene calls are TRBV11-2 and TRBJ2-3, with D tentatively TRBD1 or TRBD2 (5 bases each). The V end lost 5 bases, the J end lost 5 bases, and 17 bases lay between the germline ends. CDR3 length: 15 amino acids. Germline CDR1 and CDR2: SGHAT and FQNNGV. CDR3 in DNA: TGTGCCAGCAGCGCCCAACTAACTGGGGGAGATACGCAGTATTTT. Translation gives CASSAQLTGGDTQYF.

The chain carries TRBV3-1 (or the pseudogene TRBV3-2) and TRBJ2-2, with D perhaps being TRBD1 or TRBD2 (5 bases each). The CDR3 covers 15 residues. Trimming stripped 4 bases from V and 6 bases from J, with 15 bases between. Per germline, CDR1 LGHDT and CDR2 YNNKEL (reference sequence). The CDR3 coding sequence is TGTGCCAGCAGCCGGGGGAAATCCGGCGCCGGGGAGCTGTTTTTT. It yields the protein CASSRGKSGAGELFF.

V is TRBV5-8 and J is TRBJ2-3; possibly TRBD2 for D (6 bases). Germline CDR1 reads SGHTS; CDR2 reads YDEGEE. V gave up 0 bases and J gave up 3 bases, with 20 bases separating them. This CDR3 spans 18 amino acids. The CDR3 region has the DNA TGTGCCAGCAGCTTGGGACAGTTGGGGGGTTTCCGGACAGATACGCAGTATTTT. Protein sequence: CASSLGQLGGFRTDTQYF.

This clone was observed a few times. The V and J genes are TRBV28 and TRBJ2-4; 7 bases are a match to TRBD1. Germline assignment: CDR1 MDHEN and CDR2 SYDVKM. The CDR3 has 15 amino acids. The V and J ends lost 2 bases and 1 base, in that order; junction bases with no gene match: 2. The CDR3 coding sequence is TGTGCCAGCAGTTTAGGGGGACAGGCCAAAAACATTCAGTACTTC. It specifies CASSLGGQAKNIQYF.

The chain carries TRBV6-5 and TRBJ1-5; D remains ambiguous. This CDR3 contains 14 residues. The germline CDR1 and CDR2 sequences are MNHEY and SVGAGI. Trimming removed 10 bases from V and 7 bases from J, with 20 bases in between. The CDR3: CATRTDSARQPQHF. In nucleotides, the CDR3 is TGTGCCACCCGTACCGATTCCGCGAGGCAGCCCCAGCATTTT.

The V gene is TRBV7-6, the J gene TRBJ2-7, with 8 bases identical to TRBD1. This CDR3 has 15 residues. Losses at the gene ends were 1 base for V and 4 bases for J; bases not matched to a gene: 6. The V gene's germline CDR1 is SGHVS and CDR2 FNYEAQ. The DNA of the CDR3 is TGTGCCAGCAGCTTAGTCGGGACAGGTCCTTACGAGCAGTACTTC. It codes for CASSLVGTGPYEQYF.

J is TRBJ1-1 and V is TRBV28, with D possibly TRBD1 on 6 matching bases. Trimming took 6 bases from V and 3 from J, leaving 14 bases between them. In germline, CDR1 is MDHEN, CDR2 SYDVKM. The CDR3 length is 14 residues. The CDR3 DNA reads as TGTGCCAGCAGAACAGGGAGTACGGACACTGAAGCTTTCTTT. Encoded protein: CASRTGSTDTEAFF.

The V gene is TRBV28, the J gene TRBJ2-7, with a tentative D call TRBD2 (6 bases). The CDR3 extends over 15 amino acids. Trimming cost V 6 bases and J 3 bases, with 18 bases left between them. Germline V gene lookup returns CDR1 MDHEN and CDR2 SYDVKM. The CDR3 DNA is TGTGCCAGCAGGTTAGGAGGGAGAAAAGTCTACGAGCAGTACTTC. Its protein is CASRLGGRKVYEQYF.

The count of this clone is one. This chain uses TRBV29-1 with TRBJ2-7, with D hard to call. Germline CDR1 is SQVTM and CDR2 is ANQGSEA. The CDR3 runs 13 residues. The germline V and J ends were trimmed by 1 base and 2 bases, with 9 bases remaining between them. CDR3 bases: TGCAGCGTTGAAGTGGCTACCCCCTACGAGCAGTACTTC. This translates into CSVEVATPYEQYF.

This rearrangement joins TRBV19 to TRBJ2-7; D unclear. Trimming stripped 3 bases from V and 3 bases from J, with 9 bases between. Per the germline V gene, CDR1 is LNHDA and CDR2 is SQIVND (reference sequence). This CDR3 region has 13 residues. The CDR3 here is CASSMGTVYEQYF. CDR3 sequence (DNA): TGTGCCAGTAGTATGGGAACAGTCTACGAGCAGTACTTC. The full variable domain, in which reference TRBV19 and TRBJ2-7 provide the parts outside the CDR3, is DGGITQSPKYLFRKEGQNVTLSCEQNLNHDAMYWYRQDPGQGLRLIYYSQIVNDFQKGDIAEGYSVSREKKESFPLTVTSAQKNPTAFYLCASSMGTVYEQYFGPGTRLTVT.

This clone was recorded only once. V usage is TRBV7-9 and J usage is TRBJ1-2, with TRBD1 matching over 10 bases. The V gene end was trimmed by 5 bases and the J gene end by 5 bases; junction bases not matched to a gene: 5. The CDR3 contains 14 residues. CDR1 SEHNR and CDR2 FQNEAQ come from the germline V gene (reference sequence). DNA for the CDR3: TGTGCCAGCAGCCCAGGACAGGGGGGATATGGCTACACCTTC. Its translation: CASSPGQGGYGYTF.

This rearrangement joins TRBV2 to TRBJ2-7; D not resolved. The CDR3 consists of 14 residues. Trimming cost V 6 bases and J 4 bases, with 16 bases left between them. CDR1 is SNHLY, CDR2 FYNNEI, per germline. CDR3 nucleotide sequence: TGTGCCAGCAGCCTGACAAGTTTAGGGTACGAGCAGTACTTC. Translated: CASSLTSLGYEQYF. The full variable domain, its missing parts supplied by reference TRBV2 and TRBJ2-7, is EPEVTQTPSHQVTQMGQEVILRCVPISNHLYFYWYRQILGQKVEFLVSFYNNEISEKSEIFDDQFSVERPDGSNFTLKIRSTKLEDSAMYFCASSLTSLGYEQYFGPGTRLTVT.

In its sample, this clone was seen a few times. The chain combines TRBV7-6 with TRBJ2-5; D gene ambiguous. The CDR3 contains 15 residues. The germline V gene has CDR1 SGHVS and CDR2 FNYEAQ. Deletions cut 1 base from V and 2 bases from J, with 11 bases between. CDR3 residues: CASSLEPGHQETQYF. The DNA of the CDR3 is TGTGCCAGCAGCTTAGAACCGGGCCATCAAGAGACCCAGTACTTC. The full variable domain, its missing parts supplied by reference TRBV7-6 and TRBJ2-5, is GAGVSQSPRYKVTKRGQDVALRCDPISGHVSLYWYRQALGQGPEFLTYFNYEAQQDKSGLPNDRFSAERPEGSISTLTIQRTEQRDSAMYRCASSLEPGHQETQYFGPGTRLLVL.

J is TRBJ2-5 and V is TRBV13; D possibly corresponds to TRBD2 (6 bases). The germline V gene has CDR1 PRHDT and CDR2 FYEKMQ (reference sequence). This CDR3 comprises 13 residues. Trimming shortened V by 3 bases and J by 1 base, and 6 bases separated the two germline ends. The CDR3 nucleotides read TGTGCCAGCAGCTTCGGGGGCCAAGAGACCCAGTACTTC. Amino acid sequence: CASSFGGQETQYF.

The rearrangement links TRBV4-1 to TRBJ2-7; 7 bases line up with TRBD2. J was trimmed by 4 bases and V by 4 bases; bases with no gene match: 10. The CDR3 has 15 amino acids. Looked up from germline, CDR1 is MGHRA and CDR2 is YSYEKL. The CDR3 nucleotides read TGCGCCAGCAGCCTCCACGGCGCGGGAGCTTACGAGCAGTACTTC. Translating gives CASSLHGAGAYEQYF.

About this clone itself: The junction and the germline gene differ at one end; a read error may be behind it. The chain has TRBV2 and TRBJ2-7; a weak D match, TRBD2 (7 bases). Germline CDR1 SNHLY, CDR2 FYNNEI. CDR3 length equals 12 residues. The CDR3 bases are TGTGCCAGCAAGGAGGGGGGGCGCAATGATAACTTC. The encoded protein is CASKEGGRNDNF.

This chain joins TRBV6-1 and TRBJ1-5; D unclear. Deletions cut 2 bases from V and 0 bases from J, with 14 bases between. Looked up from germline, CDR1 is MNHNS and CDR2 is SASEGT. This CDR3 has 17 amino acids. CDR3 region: CASSEFAPIDSNQPQHF. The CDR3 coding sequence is TGTGCCAGCAGTGAATTTGCCCCAATTGATAGCAATCAGCCCCAGCATTTT.

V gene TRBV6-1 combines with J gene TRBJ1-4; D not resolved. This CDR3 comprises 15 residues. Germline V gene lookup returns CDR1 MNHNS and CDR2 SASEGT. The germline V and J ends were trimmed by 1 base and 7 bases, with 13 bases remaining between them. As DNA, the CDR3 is TGTGCCAGCAGTGAAGGGGAGGGAAAGGTTGAAAAACTGTTTTTT. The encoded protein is CASSEGEGKVEKLFF.

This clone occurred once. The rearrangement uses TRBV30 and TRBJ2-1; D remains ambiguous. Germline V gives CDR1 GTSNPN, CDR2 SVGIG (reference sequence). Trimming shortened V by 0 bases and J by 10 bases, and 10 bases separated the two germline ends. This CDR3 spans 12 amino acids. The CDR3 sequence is CAWSVLWREQFF. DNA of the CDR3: TGTGCCTGGAGTGTACTATGGCGGGAGCAGTTCTTC.